The entry that follows covers one T cell receptor beta chain sequence. The data stem from a study of OX40 agonist ivuxolimab in advanced cancers. Some clones are missing from TCRdb's copy, which holds only in-frame ones; the method was immunoSEQ multiplex PCR. Counted here are approximately 77,000 clones, approximately 95% occurring once; the ten biggest clones make up 0.32%. Source: CD4+ or CD8+ T cells sorted from blood, taken in a trial of the OX40 agonist ivuxolimab. The TCR comes from an adult with an advanced solid tumor such as melanoma, head and neck, liver or kidney cancer.

CDR3 coding DNA: TGTGCCAGCAGTTACGGTGACCGGGCGAACACCGGGGAGCTGTTTTTT. This sequence encodes CASSYGDRANTGELFF. The V gene is TRBV6-5, the J gene TRBJ2-2, with unresolved D. CDR3 size: 16 residues. The V and J ends lost 2 bases and 0 bases respectively, with 10 bases between them. Germline V gene lookup returns CDR1 MNHEY and CDR2 SVGAGI.